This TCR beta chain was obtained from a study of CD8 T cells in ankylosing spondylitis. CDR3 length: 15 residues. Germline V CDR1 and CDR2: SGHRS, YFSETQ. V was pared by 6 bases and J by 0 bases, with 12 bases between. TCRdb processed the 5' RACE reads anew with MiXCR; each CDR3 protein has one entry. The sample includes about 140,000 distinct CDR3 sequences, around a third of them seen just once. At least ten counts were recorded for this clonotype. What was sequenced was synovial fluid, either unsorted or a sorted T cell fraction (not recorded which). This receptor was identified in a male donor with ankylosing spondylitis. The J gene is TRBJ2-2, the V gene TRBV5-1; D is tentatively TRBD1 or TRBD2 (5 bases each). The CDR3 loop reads CASKMGEANTGELFF. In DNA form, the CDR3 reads TGCGCCAGCAAGATGGGGGAAGCGAACACCGGGGAGCTGTTTTTT.